The clone carrying this TCR beta chain was seen a few times. The CDR3 has 17 amino acids. CDR1 is SGHRS, CDR2 YFSETQ, per germline. Between the trimmed V and J ends, which lost 0 bases and 2 bases, there was a span of 17 bases. The sample comes from a study of cytomegalovirus exposure and HLA in healthy donors. Amplification used 60 Vbeta primers and 13 Jbeta primers. Profiling relied on immunoSEQ multiplex PCR, and the TCRdb table lists in-frame clones only, not all of them. The sample has roughly 170,000 clones, around 82% seen once. The sequence was collected from a woman between 45 and 65 years old in good health and CMV-seropositive. This chain joins TRBV5-1 and TRBJ2-5; the D gene is possibly TRBD1 (6 bases). Sample: PBMCs. This CDR3 is CASSLVQGSPVQETQYF. The CDR3 nucleotides are TGCGCCAGCAGCTTGGTCCAGGGGTCGCCCGTACAAGAGACCCAGTACTTC.